These 3 T cell receptor beta chains came from one sample sequenced in a study of T cell responses to AZD1222 COVID-19 vaccine. Some clones are missing from TCRdb's copy, which holds only in-frame ones; the method was immunoSEQ multiplex PCR. Found here are approximately 130,000 clones, 86% of them singletons; the top ten hold approximately 2.9%. This material consisted of peripheral blood, taken 28 days after the second AZD1222 dose. These receptors were collected from an adult who received the AZD1222 COVID-19 vaccine.

V and J are TRBV2 and TRBJ1-2, with D maybe TRBD1 (5 bases). The CDR3 contains 13 residues. Trimming pared 4 bases from V and 3 bases from J, leaving 9 bases between. The germline CDR1 and CDR2 sequences are SNHLY and FYNNEI. The CDR3 DNA reads as TGTGCCAGCAGTGTCGAGGGGTACTATGGCTACACCTTC. This translates into CASSVEGYYGYTF.

V gene TRBV9 combines with J gene TRBJ1-1; D remains unclear. V was shortened by 1 base and J by 1 base, with 5 bases between the two germline ends. Germline V gene data show CDR1 as SGDLS and CDR2 as YYNGEE. There are 13 residues in the CDR3. In DNA form, the CDR3 reads TGTGCCAGCAGCGTAAAGGGGAACACTGAAGCTTTCTTT. Its translation is CASSVKGNTEAFF. Looking up the rest from reference TRBV9 and TRBJ1-1 gives the full variable domain: DSGVTQTPKHLITATGQRVTLRCSPRSGDLSVYWYQQSLDQGLQFLIQYYNGEERAKGNILERFSAQQFPDLHSELNLSSLELGDSALYFCASSVKGNTEAFFGQGTRLTVV.

The rearrangement joins TRBV6-5 to TRBJ1-5; the D gene is possibly TRBD1 (5 bases). Per germline, CDR1 MNHEY and CDR2 SVGAGI. Trimming took off 8 bases at V and 6 bases at J, with 14 bases between the two ends. There are 13 residues in the CDR3. CDR3 bases: TGTGCCAGCTCGGGGGACCGGGGTCAGCCCCAGCATTTT. It yields the protein CASSGDRGQPQHF.